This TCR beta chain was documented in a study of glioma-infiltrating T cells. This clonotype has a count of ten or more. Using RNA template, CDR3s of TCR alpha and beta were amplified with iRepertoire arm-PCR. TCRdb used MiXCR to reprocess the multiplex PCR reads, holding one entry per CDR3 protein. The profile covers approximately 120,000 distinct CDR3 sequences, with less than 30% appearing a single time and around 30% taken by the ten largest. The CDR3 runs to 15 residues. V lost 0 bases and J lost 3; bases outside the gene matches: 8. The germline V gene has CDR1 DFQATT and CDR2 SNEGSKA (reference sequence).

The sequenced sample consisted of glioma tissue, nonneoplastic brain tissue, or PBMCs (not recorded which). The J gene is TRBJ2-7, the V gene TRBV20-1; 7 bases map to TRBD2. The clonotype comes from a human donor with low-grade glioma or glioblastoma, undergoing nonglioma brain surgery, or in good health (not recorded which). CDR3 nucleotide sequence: TGCAGTGCTAGAGATATGGTGCGGGGGAACTACGAGCAGTACTTC. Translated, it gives CSARDMVRGNYEQYF.